These 27 T cell receptor beta chains share one sample of origin, sequenced in a study of shared clonotypes between healthy human individuals. Positively selected for CCR7, the CD45RO-negative cells used as naive CD8 cells excluded terminally differentiated effector memory CD45RA+ cells. Generated by immunoSEQ multiplex PCR, the TCRdb table keeps only in-frame clones and is missing some. The sample lists around 2,100,000 clones, about 95% occurring once. Material: naive CD8+ T cells sorted from blood. The receptor source for this set is a man younger than 35 in good health.

The J gene is TRBJ2-7, the V gene TRBV16, with 8 bases that match TRBD1. Germline V CDR1 and CDR2: KGHSY, FQNENV. The CDR3 is 14 amino acids. After removal of 1 base from V and 6 bases from J, the junction contained 5 bases not matched to a gene. Written as DNA, the CDR3 is TGTGCCAGCAGCCAATGGCAGGGGGCGTCCGAGCAGTACTTC. Its protein is CASSQWQGASEQYF.

The chain recombines TRBV11-2 with TRBJ2-2; D not resolved. The V end was cut by 5 bases, the J end by 6 bases, with 19 bases between. In germline, CDR1 is SGHAT, CDR2 FQNNGV. This CDR3 has 16 residues. The CDR3 is CASSPEFRTSPGELFF. CDR3 coding DNA: TGTGCCAGCAGCCCAGAATTTAGGACCTCCCCCGGGGAGCTGTTTTTT.

The chain carries TRBV4-1 and TRBJ2-7, with D unresolved. V was pared by 4 bases and J by 5 bases, with 15 bases between. This CDR3 is 14 amino acids long. Germline CDR1 reads MGHRA; CDR2 reads YSYEKL. The CDR3 reads CASSLRQGPNEQYF. The CDR3 nucleotides are TGCGCCAGCAGCCTGCGCCAAGGGCCCAACGAGCAGTACTTC.

This sequence joins TRBV7-2 and TRBJ2-7; 10 bases are shared with TRBD2. Germline CDR1 is SGHTA and CDR2 is FQGNSA. The CDR3 has 16 residues. Unmatched junction bases numbered 10, after V lost 6 bases and J lost 2 bases. The CDR3 coding sequence is TGTGCCAGCAGATCCGACGGACTAGCGGTGGCCTACGAGCAGTACTTC. This sequence encodes CASRSDGLAVAYEQYF. Drawing the rest from reference TRBV7-2 and TRBJ2-7, the complete variable domain is GAGVSQSPSNKVTEKGKDVELRCDPISGHTALYWYRQSLGQGLEFLIYFQGNSAPDKSGLPSDRFSAERTGGSVSTLTIQRTQQEDSAVYLCASRSDGLAVAYEQYFGPGTRLTVT.

The V gene is TRBV28, the J gene TRBJ1-1; D ambiguous. The CDR3 is made up of 13 amino acids. The germline V gene encodes CDR1 MDHEN and CDR2 SYDVKM. Trimming pared 5 bases from V and 1 base from J, leaving 8 bases between. The DNA for the CDR3 is TGTGCCAGCAGTCTTGTTCGGAACACTGAAGCTTTCTTT. Its protein product is CASSLVRNTEAFF.

This clone appeared once. The CDR3 here is CASSEAGGRHGELFF. CDR3 in DNA: TGCGCCAGCAGTGAGGCGGGAGGGAGGCACGGGGAGCTGTTTTTT. The chain is built from TRBV10-1 and TRBJ2-2; 9 bases match TRBD2. The ends lost 2 bases at V and 7 bases at J; junction bases unmatched: 5. Looked up from germline, CDR1 is WNHNN and CDR2 is SYGVQD (reference sequence). This CDR3 region has 15 residues.

On this clone: Other DNA sequences in this specimen translate into the identical CDR3. This sequence joins TRBV7-9 and TRBJ2-7; weak D call: TRBD1 (6 bases). Trimming stripped 5 bases from V and 2 bases from J, with 10 bases between. The CDR3 contains 13 residues. CDR1 is SEHNR and CDR2 is FQNEAQ in the germline V gene (reference sequence). CDR3 nucleotide sequence: TGTGCCAGCAGCCTGACAGGTCCCTACGAGCAGTACTTC. It codes for CASSLTGPYEQYF.

V is TRBV20-1 and J is TRBJ2-1; possibly TRBD1 for D (6 bases). Germline V lookup: CDR1 DFQATT, CDR2 SNEGSKA (reference sequence). The CDR3 covers 11 residues. V was shortened by 7 bases and J by 8 bases, with 12 bases between the two germline ends. The CDR3 spells CSVPRGYEQFF. CDR3 sequence (DNA): TGCAGTGTTCCCAGGGGCTATGAGCAGTTCTTC.

This rearrangement joins TRBV7-9 to TRBJ1-2; no clear D gene. This CDR3 is built from 8 residues. Germline loops: CDR1 SEHNR, CDR2 FQNEAQ (reference sequence). CDR3 sequence reads: CAPNDYTF. CDR3 nucleotide sequence: TGTGCTCCTAATGACTACACCTTC.

The J gene is TRBJ2-7, the V gene TRBV4-1; 8 nucleotides agree with TRBD1. Losses at the gene ends were 0 bases for V and 4 bases for J; bases not matched to a gene: 5. Germline CDR1 MGHRA, CDR2 YSYEKL. This CDR3 has 15 residues. The CDR3 loop is CASSQEAGGIYEQYF. In DNA form, the CDR3 reads TGCGCCAGCAGCCAAGAGGCAGGGGGCATTTACGAGCAGTACTTC.

This clone was seen a single time. The V gene is TRBV29-1, the J gene TRBJ2-1, with 7 bases identical to TRBD2. This CDR3 is built from 16 residues. Unmatched junction bases numbered 9, after V lost 2 bases and J lost 2 bases. Germline V gene lookup returns CDR1 SQVTM and CDR2 ANQGSEA. The CDR3 DNA is TGCAGCGTTGAATACAGGTTCGGACTAGCCTACAATGAGCAGTTCTTC. Protein: CSVEYRFGLAYNEQFF.

The chain employs TRBV7-9 and TRBJ2-1, with TRBD1 matching 9 bases. Germline V CDR1 and CDR2: SEHNR, FQNEAQ (reference sequence). Unmatched junction bases numbered 7, after V lost 5 bases and J lost 2 bases. This CDR3 is built from 16 residues. Here the CDR3 reads CASSHSTGGPYNEQFF. The CDR3 region has the DNA TGTGCCAGCAGCCACTCGACAGGGGGACCCTACAATGAGCAGTTCTTC.

V usage is TRBV4-1 and J usage is TRBJ2-7; D is unresolved. The CDR3 is made up of 14 amino acids. V lost 5 bases, J lost 0 bases, and 11 bases lay in between. Germline V gene data show CDR1 as MGHRA and CDR2 as YSYEKL. The CDR3 protein is CASSTRTASYEQYF. CDR3 coding DNA: TGCGCCAGCAGCACTCGGACGGCCTCCTACGAGCAGTACTTC.

This chain uses TRBV11-2 with TRBJ2-3; 8 bases fit TRBD2. V dropped 5 bases and J dropped 2; count of bases not matched to a gene: 6. Germline CDR1 and CDR2: SGHAT and FQNNGV. The CDR3 is made up of 15 amino acids. The CDR3 DNA reads as TGTGCCAGCAGCCCGGGGGGGACCTTCACAGATACGCAGTATTTT. Amino acids: CASSPGGTFTDTQYF.

The V and J genes are TRBV4-3 and TRBJ2-1, with D possibly being TRBD2 (6 bases). This CDR3 has 15 residues. Trimming removed 4 bases at V and 1 base at J, with 11 bases between. In germline, CDR1 is LGHNA, CDR2 YSLEER. CDR3: CASSPSAGSYNEQFF. Written as DNA, the CDR3 is TGCGCCAGCAGCCCTAGCGCAGGGTCCTACAATGAGCAGTTCTTC.

V usage is TRBV4-1 and J usage is TRBJ2-5; D is ambiguous. V shed 0 bases and J shed 1 base, with 9 bases lying between them. CDR1 MGHRA and CDR2 YSYEKL come from the germline V gene. This CDR3 spans 15 amino acids. In DNA, the CDR3 is TGCGCCAGCAGCCAAGATGACACGGTCCAAGAGACCCAGTACTTC. As protein: CASSQDDTVQETQYF.

This clone was seen once. The chain links TRBV19 to TRBJ1-1, with D maybe TRBD1 (5 bases). From germline, CDR1 is LNHDA and CDR2 SQIVND (reference sequence). V was shortened by 8 bases and J by 0 bases, with 16 bases between the two germline ends. The CDR3 has 15 amino acids. CDR3 protein: CASSVGEYMNTEAFF. The CDR3 DNA sequence: TGTGCCAGTTCGGTAGGGGAGTACATGAACACTGAAGCTTTCTTT.

In regard to this clone: Other DNA sequences from this sample encode an identical CDR3 as well. This rearrangement joins TRBV30 to TRBJ2-7; D might be TRBD1 or TRBD2, each matching 5 bases. The germline V gene encodes CDR1 GTSNPN and CDR2 SVGIG (reference sequence). The CDR3 sequence is 13 residues long. Deletions cut 0 bases from V and 3 bases from J, with 9 bases between. The CDR3 DNA sequence: TGTGCCTGGAGTGTGGGGGTCGGCTACGAGCAGTACTTC. Residues: CAWSVGVGYEQYF. Drawing the rest from reference TRBV30 and TRBJ2-7, the complete variable domain is SQTIHQWPATLVQPVGSPLSLECTVEGTSNPNLYWYRQAAGRGLQLLFYSVGIGQISSEVPQNLSASRPQDRQFILSSKKLLLSDSGFYLCAWSVGVGYEQYFGPGTRLTVT.

The V and J genes are TRBV7-9 and TRBJ2-5; D perhaps matches TRBD2 (5 bases). From germline, CDR1 is SEHNR and CDR2 FQNEAQ (reference sequence). The CDR3 is 19 residues long. Trimming removed 4 bases from V and 5 bases from J, with 29 bases in between. CDR3 sequence reads: CASSSDIGDGETLWETQYF. CDR3 nucleotide sequence: TGTGCCAGCAGCTCCGACATCGGGGATGGGGAAACCTTGTGGGAGACCCAGTACTTC.

This chain connects TRBV25-1 to TRBJ2-7; 8 bases match TRBD2. This CDR3 contains 13 residues. Germline-derived CDR1 and CDR2 are MGHDK and SYGVNS. V was pared by 4 bases and J by 1 base, with 0 bases of the junction left unmatched. This CDR3 reads CASSVAGSYEQYF. The CDR3 DNA reads as TGTGCCAGCAGTGTAGCGGGATCCTACGAGCAGTACTTC.

The chain employs TRBV2 and TRBJ1-2, with D hard to call. Trimming stripped 5 bases from V and 0 bases from J, with 16 bases between. The CDR3 length is 16 residues. The V gene's germline CDR1 is SNHLY and CDR2 FYNNEI. CDR3 DNA: TGTGCCAGCAGTCCCGTGGCAGGATTCTCTAACTATGGCTACACCTTC. The encoded protein is CASSPVAGFSNYGYTF.

The chain employs TRBV9 and TRBJ2-1; possibly TRBD1 for D (5 bases). CDR1 is SGDLS, CDR2 YYNGEE, per germline. V was pared by 4 bases and J by 1 base, with 12 bases between. The CDR3 has 15 residues. CDR3: CASSPRQTSYNEQFF. Written as DNA, the CDR3 is TGTGCCAGCAGCCCCCGACAGACTTCCTACAATGAGCAGTTCTTC.

The gene calls are TRBV7-9 and TRBJ2-3; D is ambiguous. Trimming removed 7 bases at V and 2 bases at J, with 19 bases between. CDR3 length equals 16 residues. Germline CDR1 SEHNR, CDR2 FQNEAQ (reference sequence). In DNA, the CDR3 is TGTGCCAGCACGGGCAAGGGTCAGAAATCCACAGATACGCAGTATTTT. Its translation is CASTGKGQKSTDTQYF.

This clone was recorded only once. The CDR3 region is CASRGSSRDEQYF. CDR3 DNA sequence: TGTGCCAGCAGGGGATCGAGTCGGGACGAGCAGTACTTC. V is TRBV6-1 and J is TRBJ2-7; no clear D gene. The germline gives CDR1 MNHNS, CDR2 SASEGT. Trimming shortened V by 6 bases and J by 5 bases, and 14 bases separated the two germline ends. There are 13 residues in the CDR3.

The V and J genes are TRBV5-1 and TRBJ1-1; maybe TRBD1 (5 bases). The CDR3 spans 15 residues. V was shortened by 2 bases and J by 4 bases, with 15 bases between the two germline ends. Germline lookup yields CDR1 SGHRS and CDR2 YFSETQ. CDR3 residues: CASSFRDLGPTEAFF. The CDR3 region has the DNA TGCGCCAGCAGCTTCAGGGATTTGGGGCCCACTGAAGCTTTCTTT. Combining the CDR3 with reference TRBV5-1 and TRBJ1-1 gives the whole variable domain KAGVTQTPRYLIKTRGQQVTLSCSPISGHRSVSWYQQTPGQGLQFLFEYFSETQRNKGNFPGRFSGRQFSNSRSEMNVSTLELGDSALYLCASSFRDLGPTEAFFGQGTRLTVV.

The gene calls are TRBV25-1 and TRBJ2-7, with D tentatively TRBD1 (5 bases). Trimming removed 5 bases from V and 0 bases from J, with 8 bases in between. Germline CDR1 is MGHDK and CDR2 is SYGVNS. The CDR3 consists of 13 residues. This CDR3 reads CASSWGSSYEQYF. Here the CDR3 DNA reads TGTGCCAGCAGTTGGGGCAGCTCCTACGAGCAGTACTTC.

The chain links TRBV7-9 to TRBJ1-1; 10 nucleotides align to TRBD1. The CDR3 loop spans 16 amino acids. The J segment lost 3 bases and the V segment lost 5 bases, leaving 9 bases of the junction unmatched. The germline CDR1 and CDR2 sequences are SEHNR and FQNEAQ (reference sequence). Here the CDR3 DNA reads TGTGCCAGCAGCCTGGGACAGGGGTGGGAGGACACTGAAGCTTTCTTT. Translated, it gives CASSLGQGWEDTEAFF. The whole variable domain, remainder taken from reference TRBV7-9 and TRBJ1-1, is DTGVSQNPRHKITKRGQNVTFRCDPISEHNRLYWYRQTLGQGPEFLTYFQNEAQLEKSRLLSDRFSAERPKGSFSTLEIQRTEQGDSAMYLCASSLGQGWEDTEAFFGQGTRLTVV.